What follows are 30 T cell receptor beta chains derived from one specimen sequenced in a study of blood T cell repertoires in COVID-19. The data were produced by immunoSEQ multiplex PCR, yet TCRdb's version contains in-frame clones alone and is incomplete. There are 150,000 to 200,000 clones in the sample; about 82% occur only once, and roughly 9.1% lies in the top ten. Sequencing used PBMCs or T cells enriched from blood (not recorded which). The source is a woman between 25 and 40 years old who had recovered from COVID-19.

This clone was seen just once. At one end, the junction sequence differs from germline, possibly due to a read error. The chain carries TRBV2 and TRBJ2-5; the D gene is possibly TRBD1 (6 bases). From germline, CDR1 is SNHLY and CDR2 FYNNEI. The CDR3 sequence is 13 residues long. DNA of the CDR3: TGTGCCAGCAGGGGGGCCCCCCAACAGACCCAGTACTTC. This sequence encodes CASRGAPQQTQYF.

The rearrangement joins TRBV6-5 to TRBJ2-7; tentatively, D is TRBD1 (6 bases). Germline values: CDR1 MNHEY, CDR2 SVGAGI. This CDR3 region has 14 residues. Trimming took off 0 bases at V and 6 bases at J, with 12 bases between the two ends. This CDR3 is CASSYSGDTGEQYF. DNA for the CDR3: TGTGCCAGCAGTTACTCGGGGGACACCGGCGAGCAGTACTTC.

This clone appeared a single time. The J gene is TRBJ1-1, the V gene TRBV29-1; maybe TRBD1 (5 bases). The CDR3 has 15 residues. Per the germline V gene, CDR1 is SQVTM and CDR2 is ANQGSEA. Trimming removed 0 bases at V and 0 bases at J, with 11 bases between. The CDR3 is CSVEEGRAMNTEAFF. The CDR3 coding sequence is TGCAGCGTTGAAGAGGGCAGGGCAATGAACACTGAAGCTTTCTTT.

This clone was found many times. The genes are TRBV5-1 and TRBJ2-2; no clear D. CDR3 size: 14 residues. Germline V gives CDR1 SGHRS, CDR2 YFSETQ. The V gene lost 5 bases and the J gene lost 0 bases, with 8 bases spanning the gap. In nucleotides, the CDR3 is TGCGCCAGCAGTTTGCAGGCGAACACCGGGGAGCTGTTTTTT. Amino acid sequence: CASSLQANTGELFF.

This clone was seen a handful of times. The gene calls are TRBV9 and TRBJ1-4; D may be TRBD1 (5 bases). V lost 1 base to trimming and J lost 5 bases, with 12 bases between them. CDR1 and CDR2 (germline): SGDLS, YYNGEE. This CDR3 has 15 amino acids. CDR3 sequence (DNA): TGTGCCAGCAGCGTATTTGACAGCCGGAATGAAAAACTGTTTTTT. Protein product: CASSVFDSRNEKLFF.

V is TRBV6-5 and J is TRBJ1-2; 9 nucleotides match TRBD1. J gave up 5 bases and V 6 bases, and 7 bases lay outside the gene matches. From germline, CDR1 is MNHEY and CDR2 SVGAGI. CDR3 size: 14 residues. The CDR3 spells CASSPGTGTYGYTF. DNA for the CDR3: TGTGCCAGCAGCCCCGGGACAGGGACTTATGGCTACACCTTC.

J is TRBJ1-1 and V is TRBV20-1, with D unresolved. The V and J ends lost 3 bases and 7 bases respectively, with 9 bases between them. The CDR3 spans 11 residues. In germline, CDR1 is DFQATT, CDR2 SNEGSKA (reference sequence). The CDR3 DNA follows: TGCAGTGCTAGGGGGAGGGTTGAAGCTTTCTTT. Encoded protein: CSARGRVEAFF.

CDR3 loop: CASSGTGTEKRNTEAFF. DNA for the CDR3: TGCGCCAGCAGCGGAACCGGGACAGAAAAGAGGAACACTGAAGCTTTCTTT. The chain carries TRBV5-1 and TRBJ1-1; 7 bases align to TRBD1. The CDR3 is 17 amino acids. V shed 4 bases and J 1 base; nucleotides not matched to a gene: 13. Germline-derived CDR1 and CDR2 are SGHRS and YFSETQ.

Only a few counts were recorded for this clone. The chain recombines TRBV28 with TRBJ2-7, with TRBD1 matching over 8 bases. Trimming cost V 6 bases and J 1 base; bases outside gene matches: 11. Per the germline V gene, CDR1 is MDHEN and CDR2 is SYDVKM. The CDR3 is 16 amino acids. CDR3 DNA: TGTGCCAGCAGCCTGCCTCCAGGGGGCCTTTCCTACGAGCAGTACTTC. Encoded protein: CASSLPPGGLSYEQYF.

The V gene is TRBV6-5, the J gene TRBJ1-1, with TRBD1 as a possible D gene (6 bases). Germline CDR1 and CDR2: MNHEY and SVGAGI. The CDR3 spans 14 residues. Deletions cut 6 bases from V and 2 bases from J, with 13 bases between. In DNA, the CDR3 is TGTGCCAGCAGAACAGGGTGGGGAAACACTGAAGCTTTCTTT. Residues: CASRTGWGNTEAFF.

V gene TRBV2 combines with J gene TRBJ2-1; 8 nucleotides line up with TRBD2. The germline V gene has CDR1 SNHLY and CDR2 FYNNEI. Unmatched junction bases numbered 3, after V lost 4 bases and J lost 4 bases. The CDR3 extends over 14 amino acids. The CDR3 loop reads CASSGAGGYNEQFF. The CDR3 DNA sequence: TGTGCCAGCAGTGGTGCGGGGGGATACAATGAGCAGTTCTTC. Full variable domain (remainder filled in from reference TRBV2 and TRBJ2-1): EPEVTQTPSHQVTQMGQEVILRCVPISNHLYFYWYRQILGQKVEFLVSFYNNEISEKSEIFDDQFSVERPDGSNFTLKIRSTKLEDSAMYFCASSGAGGYNEQFFGPGTRLTVL.

The CDR3 coding sequence is TGTGCCACCCTGAGCGAACCGGACAGGGGAATCTTCGGGGCCAACGTCCTGACTTTC. Translated: CATLSEPDRGIFGANVLTF. The chain couples TRBV19 to TRBJ2-6; TRBD1 matches at 9 bases. After removal of 10 bases from V and 4 bases from J, the junction contained 20 bases not matched to a gene. Germline-derived CDR1 and CDR2 are LNHDA and SQIVND (reference sequence). This CDR3 region has 19 residues.

This chain joins TRBV27 and TRBJ2-1; 10 bases are shared with TRBD1. Germline CDR1 MNHEY, CDR2 SMNVEV (reference sequence). The V segment lost 1 base and the J segment 7 bases; nucleotides outside the gene matches: 7. The CDR3 totals 16 residues. CDR3 sequence (DNA): TGTGCCAGCAGTTTATGGTCGGGACAGGGGACAAATGAGCAGTTCTTC. Amino acid sequence: CASSLWSGQGTNEQFF.

CDR3 bases: TGTGCCAGACCGTTCACAGCTTATGGCTACACCTTC. This gives the protein CARPFTAYGYTF. This chain uses TRBV6-5 with TRBJ1-2; no reliable D call. Germline loops: CDR1 MNHEY, CDR2 SVGAGI. Trimming cost V 9 bases and J 5 bases, with 13 bases left between them. The CDR3 spans 12 residues.

The chain joins TRBV5-1 to TRBJ2-7; tentatively, D is TRBD2 (6 bases). Germline V lookup: CDR1 SGHRS, CDR2 YFSETQ. This CDR3 has 15 residues. Trimming pared 4 bases from V and 3 bases from J, leaving 17 bases between. As DNA, the CDR3 is TGCGCCAGCAGCCTAACCCCGGGAGAACTCTACGAGCAGTACTTC. The encoded protein is CASSLTPGELYEQYF.

The count of this clone is one. This sequence joins TRBV6-5 and TRBJ1-2; D may be TRBD1 (5 bases). The length of the CDR3 is 15 residues. CDR1 and CDR2 from the germline V gene are MNHEY and SVGAGI. Trimming cost V 6 bases and J 5 bases, with 19 bases left between them. CDR3 bases: TGTGCCAGCAGAGCTTACATTGGGGCCGAGTATGGCTACACCTTC. This translates into CASRAYIGAEYGYTF.

The CDR3 loop is CASSQTQGKVGGYGYTF. CDR3 in DNA: TGTGCCAGCAGCCAAACCCAGGGAAAGGTGGGTGGCTATGGCTACACCTTC. The V call is TRBV14, the J call TRBJ1-2, with a tentative D call TRBD1 (5 bases). CDR1 is SGHDN and CDR2 is FVKESK in the germline V gene. The length of the CDR3 is 17 residues. V was cut by 2 bases and J by 4 bases, with 20 bases left in between.

V is TRBV5-6 and J is TRBJ1-2; D ambiguous. Germline assignment: CDR1 SGHDT and CDR2 YYEEEE. The germline V and J ends were trimmed by 2 bases and 2 bases, with 4 bases remaining between them. This CDR3 spans 12 amino acids. The CDR3 bases are TGTGCCAGCAGCTTTTCAAACTATGGCTACACCTTC. It encodes CASSFSNYGYTF.

The chain recombines TRBV5-8 with TRBJ2-6; a weak D match, TRBD1 (5 bases). Trimming took 0 bases from V and 0 from J, leaving 7 bases between them. The CDR3 totals 16 residues. Germline values: CDR1 SGHTS, CDR2 YDEGEE. CDR3 nucleotides: TGTGCCAGCAGCTTGGGACAGAACTCTGGGGCCAACGTCCTGACTTTC. Its translation: CASSLGQNSGANVLTF.

The chain has TRBV7-9 and TRBJ1-4; D call uncertain. The V end was cut by 5 bases, the J end by 7 bases, with 14 bases between. CDR3 length: 14 residues. Germline CDR1 SEHNR, CDR2 FQNEAQ (reference sequence). This CDR3 is CASSPGFRSEKLFF. The CDR3 DNA reads TGTGCCAGCAGCCCGGGGTTCCGGAGTGAAAAACTGTTTTTT.

The chain links TRBV4-1 to TRBJ1-6, with D tentatively TRBD1 (5 bases). CDR1 and CDR2 (germline): MGHRA, YSYEKL. This CDR3 has 14 amino acids. The ends were cut back, 1 base at V and 14 bases at J, with 15 bases in the middle. CDR3 residues: CASSQVGQGRALHF. In DNA, the CDR3 is TGCGCCAGCAGCCAAGTGGGTCAGGGTAGAGCCCTCCACTTT.

The table lists this clone with a few counts. The chain couples TRBV18 to TRBJ2-7, with 12 bases that match TRBD2. Germline CDR1 KGHSH, CDR2 LQKENI. Trimming took 5 bases from V and 3 from J; bases not matched to a gene: 8. The CDR3 is 16 amino acids. The CDR3 nucleotides read TGTGCCAGCTCATCGGCCGGGACTAGCGGGTTCTACGAGCAGTACTTC. Protein: CASSSAGTSGFYEQYF.

The genes are TRBV10-3 and TRBJ1-1; the D gene is possibly TRBD1 (6 bases). The V end lost 11 bases, the J end lost 0 bases, and 13 bases lay between the germline ends. Germline-derived CDR1 and CDR2 are ENHRY and SYGVKD. The CDR3 spans 13 residues. The chain's CDR3 is CASWTEMNTEAFF. The CDR3 DNA is TGTGCCTCCTGGACAGAGATGAACACTGAAGCTTTCTTT.

The chain uses TRBV28 and TRBJ1-4; 7 bases fit TRBD1. The CDR3 totals 15 residues. The V segment lost 4 bases and the J segment 6 bases; nucleotides outside the gene matches: 8. CDR1 MDHEN and CDR2 SYDVKM come from the germline V gene. The CDR3 spells CASSSQTGAHEKLFF. The CDR3 bases are TGTGCCAGCAGTTCCCAAACAGGGGCCCATGAAAAACTGTTTTTT.

The V gene is TRBV11-1, the J gene TRBJ1-2; no clear D. V was shortened by 5 bases and J by 8 bases, with 15 bases between the two germline ends. Germline V gives CDR1 SGHAT, CDR2 FQDESV (reference sequence). This CDR3 is 13 amino acids long. The CDR3: CASSPREGKGYTF. Written as DNA, the CDR3 is TGTGCCAGCAGCCCCCGGGAGGGCAAAGGCTACACCTTC.

The gene calls are TRBV5-4 and TRBJ2-5, with 10 bases aligning to TRBD1. Losses at the gene ends were 3 bases for V and 4 bases for J; bases not matched to a gene: 6. The CDR3 totals 15 residues. Germline V gives CDR1 SGHNT, CDR2 YYREEE (reference sequence). The CDR3 DNA reads TGTGCCAGCAGCTGCGACCGGGACAGGGGAGAGACCCAGTACTTC. It yields the protein CASSCDRDRGETQYF.

The sample holds a few counts of this clone. V and J are TRBV5-4 and TRBJ2-2; 7 bases agree with TRBD1. CDR1 is SGHNT and CDR2 is YYREEE in the germline V gene (reference sequence). This CDR3 comprises 17 residues. With V trimmed by 0 bases and J by 3 bases, 8 bases remained unmatched. CDR3 sequence: CASSLAGTATYTGELFF. CDR3 sequence (DNA): TGTGCCAGCAGCTTGGCCGGGACAGCTACTTACACCGGGGAGCTGTTTTTT.

The chain combines TRBV5-1 with TRBJ2-7, with 9 positions matching TRBD1. Trimming cost V 5 bases and J 0 bases; bases outside gene matches: 6. Per the germline V gene, CDR1 is SGHRS and CDR2 is YFSETQ. The CDR3 extends over 15 amino acids. The CDR3 DNA sequence: TGCGCCAGCAGAGGTGGGACAGGGAGCTCCTACGAGCAGTACTTC. This translates into CASRGGTGSSYEQYF.

The CDR3 region is CASSTVGGPNTGELFF. CDR3 DNA sequence: TGTGCCAGCAGCACCGTCGGGGGACCGAACACCGGGGAGCTGTTTTTT. V and J are TRBV5-6 and TRBJ2-2; D possibly corresponds to TRBD2 (6 bases). The CDR3 spans 16 residues. V was pared by 4 bases and J by 0 bases, with 13 bases between. The V gene's germline CDR1 is SGHDT and CDR2 YYEEEE.

The CDR3 region is CASSLGGTRDTQYF. The CDR3 nucleotides read TGTGCCAGCAGCTTAGGTGGGACTCGGGATACGCAGTATTTT. This rearrangement joins TRBV13 to TRBJ2-3, with D possibly matching TRBD2 (6 bases). The CDR3 sequence is 14 residues long. Germline loops: CDR1 PRHDT, CDR2 FYEKMQ (reference sequence). Trimming cost V 0 bases and J 6 bases, with 10 bases left between them.